This entry lists 27 T cell receptor beta chains sequenced from one sample in a study of blood T cells in healthy people across ages. The authors ran a second PCR of about 6 to 11 cycles using a sample-barcoded 5' primer and a J-beta primer mix. TCRdb independently ran MiXCR on the 5' RACE reads; one entry per CDR3 protein. The sample carries roughly 1.5 million distinct CDR3 sequences, approximately 43% recorded once. The sequenced sample was blood. All receptors derive from a woman under 30 in good health.

The chain recombines TRBV6-4 with TRBJ2-3; weak D call: TRBD2 (6 bases). This CDR3 has 13 amino acids. Trimming left V 3 bases short and J 7 bases short, with 11 bases between. CDR1 and CDR2 from the germline V gene are MRHNA and SNTAGT. CDR3 DNA sequence: TGTGCCAGCAGTGATACCGGGAGCCATACGCAGTATTTT. Translated: CASSDTGSHTQYF.

V and J are TRBV25-1 and TRBJ2-2; D gene uncertain. Trimming cost V 0 bases and J 6 bases, with 8 bases left between them. Germline V gene sequence: CDR1 MGHDK, CDR2 SYGVNS. This CDR3 is 14 amino acids long. The CDR3 DNA is TGTGCCAGCAGTGAATACATAGCACCCGGGGAGCTGTTTTTT. Protein: CASSEYIAPGELFF.

V and J are TRBV15 and TRBJ2-7, with a possible D match to TRBD1 (5 bases). The CDR3 has 14 amino acids. Germline CDR1 is LNHNV and CDR2 is YYDKDF (reference sequence). V was pared by 2 bases and J by 0 bases, with 8 bases between. The CDR3 protein is CATSRLGDSYEQYF. The DNA for the CDR3 is TGTGCCACCAGCAGATTAGGGGACTCCTACGAGCAGTACTTC. Based on the CDR3 plus reference TRBV15 and TRBJ2-7, the full variable domain is DAMVIQNPRYQVTQFGKPVTLSCSQTLNHNVMYWYQQKSSQAPKLLFHYYDKDFNNEADTPDNFQSRRPNTSFCFLDIRSPGLGDTAMYLCATSRLGDSYEQYFGPGTRLTVT.

The chain couples TRBV20-1 to TRBJ2-7, with 8 bases fitting TRBD1. CDR1 is DFQATT, CDR2 SNEGSKA, per germline (reference sequence). This CDR3 region has 13 residues. V dropped 6 bases and J dropped 3; count of bases not matched to a gene: 7. As DNA, the CDR3 is TGCAGTGCCGTCAGGGGGCCCCACTACGAGCAGTACTTC. It is translated as CSAVRGPHYEQYF.

The rearrangement joins TRBV12-3 or TRBV12-4 to TRBJ2-5; TRBD2 agrees at 9 bases. The last part of the DNA fits TRBJ2-7 better; the J call may be wrong. The CDR3 is 15 residues long. The CDR3 bases are TGTGCCAGCAGTTTAAGGAGCGGGGGGAGGGACGAGCAGTACTTC. Protein sequence: CASSLRSGGRDEQYF.

The J gene is TRBJ2-1, the V gene TRBV5-6; TRBD1 matches at 7 bases. The CDR3 is 13 residues long. The V gene end was trimmed by 4 bases and the J gene end by 10 bases; junction bases not matched to a gene: 8. CDR1 and CDR2 (germline): SGHDT, YYEEEE. In nucleotides, the CDR3 is TGTGCCAGCAGCGTGATCCAGACAGGGGAGCAGTTCTTC. Translating gives CASSVIQTGEQFF.

This chain uses TRBV18 with TRBJ1-1; a weak D match, TRBD1 (5 bases). There are 18 residues in the CDR3. V was clipped by 3 bases and J by 0 bases, with 20 bases between them. Per the germline V gene, CDR1 is KGHSH and CDR2 is LQKENI. For the CDR3, the DNA is TGTGCCAGCTCACCCTCCTCAATCGCCCGGGGGATGAACACTGAAGCTTTCTTT. Translation gives CASSPSSIARGMNTEAFF.

The rearrangement uses TRBV20-1 and TRBJ2-1; 8 bases are shared with TRBD2. With V trimmed by 4 bases and J by 5 bases, 10 bases remained unmatched. The CDR3 sequence is 15 residues long. The germline V gene encodes CDR1 DFQATT and CDR2 SNEGSKA (reference sequence). The CDR3 loop reads CSAIAGGGSNNEQFF. In DNA, the CDR3 is TGCAGTGCTATAGCGGGCGGGGGGTCGAACAATGAGCAGTTCTTC.

The chain carries TRBV5-1 and TRBJ2-1, with 8 nucleotides matching TRBD2. V shed 0 bases and J 9 bases; nucleotides not matched to a gene: 5. The CDR3 has 14 amino acids. Germline V gene lookup returns CDR1 SGHRS and CDR2 YFSETQ. CDR3 loop: CASSLGTSTSEQFF. Written as DNA, the CDR3 is TGCGCCAGCAGCTTGGGGACTAGCACTAGTGAGCAGTTCTTC.

The rearrangement uses TRBV12-3 or TRBV12-4 and TRBJ2-3, with D uncertain. V lost 6 bases to trimming and J lost 1 base, with 14 bases between them. The CDR3 is 15 residues long. In DNA, the CDR3 is TGTGCCAGCAGGTACCAAACTGGGGGCACAGATACGCAGTATTTT. This translates into CASRYQTGGTDTQYF.

This clonotype has only one observation. The rearrangement uses TRBV30 and TRBJ1-6; no reliable D call. CDR1 GTSNPN and CDR2 SVGIG come from the germline V gene (reference sequence). Trimming took 5 bases from V and 9 from J, leaving 11 bases between them. The CDR3 has 12 residues. Here the CDR3 reads CAWDRGVSPLHF. The CDR3 coding sequence is TGTGCCTGGGATCGGGGAGTTTCACCCCTCCACTTT.

This clonotype showed up just a few times. One end of the junction fails to match germline, which may point to a read error. The chain uses TRBV29-1 and TRBJ1-2; TRBD1 might be the D (5 bases). CDR3 length: 13 amino acids. Germline lookup yields CDR1 SQVTM and CDR2 ANQGSEA. The CDR3 protein is CSVVRDLNYGDTF. The CDR3 DNA reads TGCAGCGTCGTACGGGACCTAAACTATGGCGACACCTTC. The complete variable domain, with remaining parts taken from reference TRBV29-1 and TRBJ1-2, reads SAVISQKPSRDICQRGTSLTIQCQVDSQVTMMFWYRQQPGQSLTLIATANQGSEATYESGFVIDKFPISRPNLTFSTLTVSNMSPEDSSIYLCSVVRDLNYGDTFGSGTRLTVV.

The chain's CDR3 is CASSLTRGRGYEQYF. The CDR3 region has the DNA TGTGCCAGCAGTTTAACCAGGGGACGTGGCTACGAGCAGTACTTC. This chain connects TRBV7-9 to TRBJ2-7, with a possible D match to TRBD1 (6 bases). Germline lookup yields CDR1 SEHNR and CDR2 FQNEAQ (reference sequence). V lost 6 bases and J lost 3, with 18 bases in between. The CDR3 is 15 amino acids.

The chain has TRBV20-1 and TRBJ2-3; a possible D gene is TRBD1 (5 bases). CDR1 is DFQATT, CDR2 SNEGSKA, per germline (reference sequence). This CDR3 spans 12 amino acids. With 3 bases removed from V and 8 bases from J, the gap between germline ends came to 12 bases. The DNA of the CDR3 is TGCAGTGCTAGCTGGGGCTTACCTACGCAGTATTTT. Translation gives CSASWGLPTQYF.

The chain combines TRBV5-1 with TRBJ1-1, with D uncertain. The V end was cut by 6 bases, the J end by 3 bases, with 18 bases between. CDR1 is SGHRS, CDR2 YFSETQ, per germline. The CDR3 is 15 amino acids. This CDR3 is CASNLLVRIDTEAFF. The CDR3 DNA is TGCGCCAGCAATCTACTGGTCCGAATTGACACTGAAGCTTTCTTT. Complete variable domain (other parts from reference TRBV5-1 and TRBJ1-1): KAGVTQTPRYLIKTRGQQVTLSCSPISGHRSVSWYQQTPGQGLQFLFEYFSETQRNKGNFPGRFSGRQFSNSRSEMNVSTLELGDSALYLCASNLLVRIDTEAFFGQGTRLTVV.

In its sample, this clonotype was seen a few times. The rearrangement joins TRBV29-1 to TRBJ2-1; maybe TRBD1 (6 bases). This CDR3 region has 13 residues. Between the trimmed V and J ends, which lost 3 bases and 7 bases, there was a span of 13 bases. Germline-derived CDR1 and CDR2 are SQVTM and ANQGSEA. CDR3 DNA sequence: TGCAGCGTTGAGGGGGCAAACTTGAATGAGCAGTTCTTC. It translates to CSVEGANLNEQFF.

V usage is TRBV24-1 and J usage is TRBJ2-1; weak D call: TRBD1 (7 bases). This CDR3 comprises 15 residues. Trimming shortened V by 5 bases and J by 1 base, and 11 bases separated the two germline ends. Germline CDR1 KGHDR, CDR2 SFDVKD. CDR3 nucleotide sequence: TGTGCCACCAGTGGGGGGGACAGATCCTACAATGAGCAGTTCTTC. Its protein product is CATSGGDRSYNEQFF.

This chain connects TRBV7-2 to TRBJ2-1; 13 positions agree with TRBD2. This CDR3 comprises 14 residues. Germline V lookup: CDR1 SGHTA, CDR2 FQGNSA. Germline trimming cut 1 base from V and 9 bases from J; bases unmatched to any gene: 0. In nucleotides, the CDR3 is TGTGCCAGCAGCTTAGGGACTAGCGGGAGTGAGCAGTTCTTC. It is translated as CASSLGTSGSEQFF.

This rearrangement joins TRBV4-3 to TRBJ2-2, with TRBD2 matching 7 bases. The V gene end was trimmed by 1 base and the J gene end by 6 bases; junction bases not matched to a gene: 8. The CDR3 runs 16 residues. Germline CDR1 LGHNA, CDR2 YSLEER. The CDR3 coding sequence is TGCGCCAGCAGCCAAGCCCCAGCGGGATCCCCCGGGGAGCTGTTTTTT. Protein: CASSQAPAGSPGELFF.

This clonotype was counted ten times or more. This sequence joins TRBV6-5 and TRBJ2-3; D is perhaps TRBD1 (5 bases). CDR1 and CDR2 from the germline V gene are MNHEY and SVGAGI. Trimming took off 4 bases at V and 0 bases at J, with 8 bases between the two ends. This CDR3 contains 14 residues. Here the CDR3 DNA reads TGTGCCAGCAGTTCCAGGGATAGCACAGATACGCAGTATTTT. Encoded protein: CASSSRDSTDTQYF.

Only a few counts were recorded for this clonotype. This chain joins TRBV27 and TRBJ2-5; 9 bases agree with TRBD1. CDR1 and CDR2 (germline): MNHEY, SMNVEV (reference sequence). The trim removed 6 bases at V and 8 bases at J, leaving 7 bases unmatched. The CDR3 contains 13 residues. The DNA for the CDR3 is TGTGCCAGCAGAGAAAGGACAGGGGTTACCCAGTACTTC. It translates to CASRERTGVTQYF.

The sample holds a few counts of this clonotype. This sequence joins TRBV28 and TRBJ2-7, with TRBD2 matching 11 bases. The CDR3 length is 14 residues. Looked up from germline, CDR1 is MDHEN and CDR2 is SYDVKM. Trimming removed 7 bases from V and 4 bases from J; junction bases left unmatched: 6. CDR3 nucleotides: TGTGCCAGCATAAAGCTAGCGGGAGGTTACGAGCAGTACTTC. The encoded protein is CASIKLAGGYEQYF.

This sequence joins TRBV20-1 and TRBJ2-3; 8 positions match TRBD2. Germline lookup yields CDR1 DFQATT and CDR2 SNEGSKA (reference sequence). This CDR3 is 18 amino acids long. Germline trimming cut 4 bases from V and 1 base from J; bases unmatched to any gene: 16. As DNA, the CDR3 is TGCAGTGCTACTTCACGGGAGGGGGGGCTAACTTGCACAGATACGCAGTATTTT. As protein: CSATSREGGLTCTDTQYF.

Remarks on this clonotype: Likely a read error: the CDR3 ends without its conserved phenylalanine or tryptophan. CDR3 sequence (DNA): TGTGCCAGCAGCCCTTACCCCGGGACTAGCACAGATACGCAGTATTGT. Translating gives CASSPYPGTSTDTQYC. This chain links TRBV14 with TRBJ2-3; possibly TRBD2 for D (6 bases). Germline CDR1 SGHDN, CDR2 FVKESK. Trimming stripped 4 bases from V and 0 bases from J, with 14 bases between. The CDR3 spans 16 residues.

The sample holds one count of this clonotype. The chain recombines TRBV30 with TRBJ2-1; no firm D call. Per germline, CDR1 GTSNPN and CDR2 SVGIG (reference sequence). This CDR3 has 13 residues. The V and J ends lost 0 bases and 4 bases respectively, with 7 bases between them. CDR3 DNA sequence: TGTGCCTGGAGTGTTGTGAGATACAATGAGCAGTTCTTC. This encodes CAWSVVRYNEQFF.

Concerning this clonotype itself: Being one base from a much bigger clone, this may be a read error. V gene TRBV20-1 combines with J gene TRBJ2-5; 11 bases match TRBD2. The V gene end was trimmed by 4 bases and the J gene end by 11 bases; junction bases not matched to a gene: 12. Germline CDR1 and CDR2: DFQATT and SNEGSKA (reference sequence). This CDR3 is built from 14 residues. The CDR3 spells CSAILAGDYNEQYF. The CDR3 DNA follows: TGCAGTGCTATACTAGCGGGGGACTACAATGAGCAGTACTTC.

On this clonotype: A much larger clone differs by one base, so this may be a read error. The V gene is TRBV29-1, the J gene TRBJ2-6; the D is unclear. The CDR3 runs to 14 residues. CDR1 is SQVTM, CDR2 ANQGSEA, per germline. Deletions cut 4 bases from V and 4 bases from J, with 11 bases between. The DNA of the CDR3 is TGCAGCGTTGCAAAACCGACCGGGGCCAACGTCCTGACTTTC. Protein product: CSVAKPTGANVLTF.